This T cell receptor (beta chain) appears in the sequencing data of a study of T cell responses to AZD1222 COVID-19 vaccine. About the research overall: Samples with a second dose at about 4 or about 12 weeks were pooled together.

V dropped 6 bases and J dropped 7; count of bases not matched to a gene: 9. The germline gives CDR1 LNHDA, CDR2 SQIVND (reference sequence). The CDR3 covers 14 residues. The table came from immunoSEQ multiplex PCR; TCRdb's copy has only in-frame clones and leaves some out. Counted here are more than 150,000 clones, roughly 92% occurring once; the ten biggest clones make up 10%. Study-wide points: Spike-specific TCR breadth and depth rose after two AZD1222 doses. A reported finding is that nearly half of spike-specific TCRs target unmutated variant regions. Mostly white British, mostly female donors; authors suggested clonal diversity may be underestimated.

Concerning this clone: Antigen specificity is unknown.

The receptor was derived from an adult in good health. This chain connects TRBV19 to TRBJ2-1, with 7 positions matching TRBD2. The sequencing used peripheral blood, collected on day 0 of AZD1222 vaccination. CDR3 residues: CASRRGAGMNEQFF. CDR3 in DNA: TGTGCCAGTAGAAGGGGAGCGGGAATGAATGAGCAGTTCTTC.